Below, one T cell receptor beta chain is given with its context. This sample is part of a study of blood T cell dynamics during melanoma immunotherapy. The time point is: pre-treatment baseline. This table comes from immunoSEQ multiplex PCR, and its TCRdb copy is limited to in-frame clones, with some not included. The sample has about 13,000 clones, about nine tenths seen once. The germline V gene encodes CDR1 LNHNV and CDR2 YYDKDF (reference sequence). Trimming took 5 bases from V and 2 from J, leaving 14 bases between them. The CDR3 totals 15 residues. Sequenced here: blood, sampled from a patient treated with checkpoint blockade. This TCR was recovered from a human donor with melanoma. The chain has TRBV15 and TRBJ2-3, with a weak D call TRBD1 (6 bases). This CDR3 reads CATSATGFPTDTQYF. CDR3 bases: TGTGCCACCAGCGCAACAGGGTTCCCCACAGATACGCAGTATTTT.